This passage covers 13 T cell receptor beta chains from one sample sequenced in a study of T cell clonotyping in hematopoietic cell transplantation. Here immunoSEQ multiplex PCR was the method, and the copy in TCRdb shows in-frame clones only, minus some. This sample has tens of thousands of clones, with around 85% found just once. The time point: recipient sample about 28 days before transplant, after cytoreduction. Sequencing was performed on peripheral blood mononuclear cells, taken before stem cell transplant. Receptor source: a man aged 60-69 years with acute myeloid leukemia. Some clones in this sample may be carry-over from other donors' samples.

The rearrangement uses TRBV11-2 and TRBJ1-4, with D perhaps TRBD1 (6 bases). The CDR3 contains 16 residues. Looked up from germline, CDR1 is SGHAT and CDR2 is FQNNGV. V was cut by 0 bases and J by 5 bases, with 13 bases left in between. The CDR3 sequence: CASSLDGVQGNEKLFF. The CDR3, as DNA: TGTGCCAGCAGCTTAGATGGGGTACAGGGAAATGAAAAACTGTTTTTT.

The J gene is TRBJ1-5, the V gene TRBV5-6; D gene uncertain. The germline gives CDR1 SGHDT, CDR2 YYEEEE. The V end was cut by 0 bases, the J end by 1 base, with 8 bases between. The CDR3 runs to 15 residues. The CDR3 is CASSLASGSNQPQHF. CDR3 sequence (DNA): TGTGCCAGCAGCTTGGCCTCGGGAAGCAATCAGCCCCAGCATTTT.

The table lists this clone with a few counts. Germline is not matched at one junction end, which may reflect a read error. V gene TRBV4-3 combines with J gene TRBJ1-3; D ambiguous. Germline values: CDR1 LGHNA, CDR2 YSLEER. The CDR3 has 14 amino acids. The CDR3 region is CASSQEAVGKTIYF. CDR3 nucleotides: TGCGCCAGCAGCCAAGAAGCGGTGGGAAAGACCATATATTTT.

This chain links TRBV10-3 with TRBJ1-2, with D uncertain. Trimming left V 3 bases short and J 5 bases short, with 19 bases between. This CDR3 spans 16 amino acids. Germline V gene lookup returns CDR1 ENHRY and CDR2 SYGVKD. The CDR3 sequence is CAISDLRRMFEYGYTF. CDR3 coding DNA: TGTGCCATCAGTGATCTCCGGAGGATGTTCGAGTATGGCTACACCTTC.

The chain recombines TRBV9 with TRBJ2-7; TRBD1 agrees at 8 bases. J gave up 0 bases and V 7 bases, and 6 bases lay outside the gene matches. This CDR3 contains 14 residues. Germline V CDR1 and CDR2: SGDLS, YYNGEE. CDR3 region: CASGTGGSSYEQYF. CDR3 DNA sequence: TGTGCCAGCGGCACAGGGGGAAGCTCCTACGAGCAGTACTTC.

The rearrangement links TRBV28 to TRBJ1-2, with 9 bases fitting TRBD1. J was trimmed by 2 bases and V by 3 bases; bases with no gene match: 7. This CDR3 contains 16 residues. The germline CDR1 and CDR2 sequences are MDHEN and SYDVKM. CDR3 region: CASSFPPGTGNYGYTF. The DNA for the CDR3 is TGTGCCAGCAGTTTCCCCCCCGGGACAGGGAACTATGGCTACACCTTC.

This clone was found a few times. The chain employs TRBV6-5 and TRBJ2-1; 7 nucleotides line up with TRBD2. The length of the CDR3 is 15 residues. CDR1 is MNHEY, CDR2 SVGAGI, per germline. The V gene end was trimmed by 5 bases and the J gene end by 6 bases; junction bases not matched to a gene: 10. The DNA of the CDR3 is TGTGCCAGCAGTCCCTACGGGGGGTACGTCAATGAGCAGTTCTTC. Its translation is CASSPYGGYVNEQFF.

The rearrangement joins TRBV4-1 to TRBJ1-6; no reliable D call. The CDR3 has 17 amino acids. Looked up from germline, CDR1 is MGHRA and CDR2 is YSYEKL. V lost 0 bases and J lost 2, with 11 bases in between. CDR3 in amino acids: CASSQEGGRAYNSPLHF. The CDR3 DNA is TGCGCCAGCAGCCAAGAAGGAGGCAGAGCCTATAATTCACCCCTCCACTTT.

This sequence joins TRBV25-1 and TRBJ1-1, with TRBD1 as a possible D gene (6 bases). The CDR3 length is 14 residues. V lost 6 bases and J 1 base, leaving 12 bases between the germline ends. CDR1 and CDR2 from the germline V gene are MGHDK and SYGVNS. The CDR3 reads CASSKGGWNTEAFF. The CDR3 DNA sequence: TGTGCCAGCAGCAAGGGGGGGTGGAACACTGAAGCTTTCTTT.

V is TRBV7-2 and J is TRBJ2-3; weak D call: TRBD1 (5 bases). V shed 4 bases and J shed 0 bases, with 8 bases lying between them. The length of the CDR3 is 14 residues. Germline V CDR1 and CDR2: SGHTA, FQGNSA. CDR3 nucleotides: TGTGCCAGCAGCTCACCAGGGAGCACAGATACGCAGTATTTT. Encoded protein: CASSSPGSTDTQYF.

The CDR3 is CASQVQGTDTEAFF. CDR3 nucleotide sequence: TGTGCCAGCCAGGTACAGGGGACCGACACTGAAGCTTTCTTT. This chain connects TRBV7-2 to TRBJ1-1, with 7 positions matching TRBD1. After removal of 8 bases from V and 3 bases from J, the junction contained 9 bases not matched to a gene. Germline CDR1 and CDR2: SGHTA and FQGNSA. CDR3 size: 14 residues.

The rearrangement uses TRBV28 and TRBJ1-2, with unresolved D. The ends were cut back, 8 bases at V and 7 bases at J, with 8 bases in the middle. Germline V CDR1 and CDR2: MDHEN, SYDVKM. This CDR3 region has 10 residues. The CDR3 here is CASGRSGYTF. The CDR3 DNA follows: TGTGCCAGCGGGCGGAGTGGCTACACCTTC.

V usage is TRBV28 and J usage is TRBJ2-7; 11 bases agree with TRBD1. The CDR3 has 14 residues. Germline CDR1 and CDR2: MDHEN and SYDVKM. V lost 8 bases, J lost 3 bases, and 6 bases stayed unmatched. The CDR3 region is CASGTGTGGYEQYF. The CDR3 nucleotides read TGTGCCAGCGGAACCGGGACAGGGGGCTACGAGCAGTACTTC.